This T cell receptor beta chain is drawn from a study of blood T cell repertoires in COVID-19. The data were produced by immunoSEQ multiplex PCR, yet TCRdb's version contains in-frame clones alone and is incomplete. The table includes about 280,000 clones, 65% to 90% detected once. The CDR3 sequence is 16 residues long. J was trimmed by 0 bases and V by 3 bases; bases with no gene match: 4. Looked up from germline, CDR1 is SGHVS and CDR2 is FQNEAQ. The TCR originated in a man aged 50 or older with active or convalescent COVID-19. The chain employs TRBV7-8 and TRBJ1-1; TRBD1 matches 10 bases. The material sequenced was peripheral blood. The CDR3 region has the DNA TGTGCCAGCAGCTTGGGGACAGGGGTGATGAACACTGAAGCTTTCTTT. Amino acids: CASSLGTGVMNTEAFF.